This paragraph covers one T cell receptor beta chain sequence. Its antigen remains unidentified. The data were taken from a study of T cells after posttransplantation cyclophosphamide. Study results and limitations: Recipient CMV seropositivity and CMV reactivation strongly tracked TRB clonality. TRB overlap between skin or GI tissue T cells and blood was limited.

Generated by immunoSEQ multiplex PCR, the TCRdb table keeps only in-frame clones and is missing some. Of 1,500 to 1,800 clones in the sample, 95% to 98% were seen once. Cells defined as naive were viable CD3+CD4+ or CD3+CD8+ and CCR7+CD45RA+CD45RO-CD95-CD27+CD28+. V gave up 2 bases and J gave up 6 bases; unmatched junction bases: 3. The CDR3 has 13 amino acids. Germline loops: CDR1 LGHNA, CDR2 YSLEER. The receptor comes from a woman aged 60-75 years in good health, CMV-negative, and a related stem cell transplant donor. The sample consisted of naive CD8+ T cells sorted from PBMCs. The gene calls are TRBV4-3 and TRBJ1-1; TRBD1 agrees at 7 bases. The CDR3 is CASSQMTGPEAFF. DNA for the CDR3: TGCGCCAGCAGCCAAATGACAGGGCCTGAAGCTTTCTTT.